These 26 T cell receptor beta chains share one sample of origin, sequenced in a study of CD4 T cells in relation to SARS-CoV-2 and coronaviruses (dated by TCRdb to the early 2020s). CD4+ T cells from unexposed donors were collected before the COVID-19 pandemic (2011-2018). The EasySep CD4+ T cell isolation kit was used to isolate CD4+ T cells once the cultures had run for about 10 days. The antigens for these receptors are not known. The receptor library was made with the immunoSEQ multiplex PCR assay. TCRdb's version of the immuneACCESS table is confined to in-frame rearrangements and falls short of the full clone set. An unresolved V gene accounts for under half of the shortfall where checked; the remainder is of unknown origin. This sample comprises more than 20,000 clones, more than 65% of them detected only once. The ten top clones hold over 25% of the sample. The source material was CD4+ T cells from PBMCs, cultured in vitro. These receptors were taken from a human donor in good health.

This clone was observed a few times. The gene calls are TRBV24-1 and TRBJ2-1; TRBD1 is a possible D gene (6 bases). V dropped 0 bases and J dropped 8 bases, with 13 bases sitting between them. The CDR3 runs to 15 residues. Per germline, CDR1 KGHDR and CDR2 SFDVKD. This chain's CDR3 is CATSDLGRGPDEQFF. CDR3 in DNA: TGTGCCACCAGTGATTTGGGCAGGGGCCCCGATGAGCAGTTCTTC.

The chain couples TRBV14 to TRBJ2-2, with TRBD1 identical over 10 bases. Trimming took 3 bases from V and 5 from J; bases not matched to a gene: 6. This CDR3 is built from 16 residues. Germline lookup yields CDR1 SGHDN and CDR2 FVKESK. CDR3 nucleotides: TGTGCCAGCAGCCAGACGGGACAGGGGTGGACCGGGGAGCTGTTTTTT. Amino acids: CASSQTGQGWTGELFF.

The gene calls are TRBV5-8 and TRBJ2-7, with D uncertain. Per germline, CDR1 SGHTS and CDR2 YDEGEE. V was clipped by 4 bases and J by 2 bases, with 13 bases between them. The CDR3 is made up of 14 amino acids. CDR3 protein: CASSPFEATYEQYF. The CDR3 DNA sequence: TGTGCCAGCAGCCCTTTCGAGGCGACCTACGAGCAGTACTTC.

This rearrangement joins TRBV12-3 or TRBV12-4 to TRBJ2-3; TRBD1 matches 7 bases. V lost 10 bases to trimming and J lost 6 bases; unmatched junction nucleotides: 4. The CDR3 is made up of 11 amino acids. CDR3 amino acids: CATGGLDTQYF. The CDR3 region has the DNA TGTGCCACAGGGGGTTTGGATACGCAGTATTTT.

This chain links TRBV3-1 (or the pseudogene TRBV3-2) with TRBJ1-1; no definite D call. Deletions cut 8 bases from V and 5 bases from J, with 12 bases between. This CDR3 has 12 residues. Germline CDR1 is LGHDT and CDR2 is YNNKEL (reference sequence). CDR3 nucleotides: TGTGCCAGCGGATACAGAGAGACTGAAGCTTTCTTT. As protein: CASGYRETEAFF.

This chain uses TRBV6-5 with TRBJ1-2; D uncertain. CDR1 and CDR2 from the germline V gene are MNHEY and SVGAGI. Trimming stripped 4 bases from V and 6 bases from J, with 15 bases between. The CDR3 length is 14 residues. CDR3 nucleotides: TGTGCCAGCAGTTCCCAGGAATGGGGTCATGGCTACACCTTC. It yields the protein CASSSQEWGHGYTF.

The J gene is TRBJ2-3, the V gene TRBV5-1, with D possibly matching TRBD1 (6 bases). Germline-derived CDR1 and CDR2 are SGHRS and YFSETQ. V was clipped by 1 base and J by 0 bases, with 9 bases between them. The CDR3 loop spans 15 amino acids. CDR3 sequence (DNA): TGCGCCAGCAGCTTGTCCGGACAGAGCACAGATACGCAGTATTTT. Translating gives CASSLSGQSTDTQYF.

As DNA, the CDR3 is TGTGCCAGCCCCCCGGGACAGGGACTTGAAGCTTTCTTT. Its protein is CASPPGQGLEAFF. The chain links TRBV6-5 to TRBJ1-1; 9 nucleotides align to TRBD1. V shed 8 bases, J shed 7 bases, and the junction held 8 bases outside the gene matches. This CDR3 contains 13 residues. Germline CDR1 MNHEY, CDR2 SVGAGI.

This clone was picked up a small number of times. The genes are TRBV2 and TRBJ2-7; a weak D match, TRBD1 (6 bases). CDR3 length: 11 amino acids. V shed 7 bases and J shed 7 bases, with 11 bases lying between them. The germline V gene has CDR1 SNHLY and CDR2 FYNNEI. This chain's CDR3 is CASMGQGEQYF. The CDR3 region has the DNA TGTGCCAGCATGGGGCAGGGGGAGCAGTACTTC.

This chain connects TRBV19 to TRBJ2-4; D perhaps matches TRBD2 (7 bases). The CDR3 totals 15 residues. CDR1 and CDR2 from the germline V gene are LNHDA and SQIVND (reference sequence). Between the trimmed V and J ends, which lost 3 bases and 8 bases, there was a span of 17 bases. This CDR3 reads CASSIVSGEGDIQYF. CDR3 DNA sequence: TGTGCCAGTAGTATCGTCTCAGGGGAGGGGGACATTCAGTACTTC.

V gene TRBV5-5 combines with J gene TRBJ1-5; possibly TRBD1 for D (6 bases). V was pared by 0 bases and J by 7 bases, with 17 bases between. The CDR3 runs 16 residues. CDR1 and CDR2 (germline): SGHKS, YYEKEE (reference sequence). In nucleotides, the CDR3 is TGTGCCAGCAGCTTGGTGACCGGGACATTCGACCAGCCCCAGCATTTT. Protein sequence: CASSLVTGTFDQPQHF.

The CDR3 DNA reads TGCGCCAGCAGCCAAGATTTAGGGGGAGGGGGGAATGAGCAGTTCTTC. It translates to CASSQDLGGGGNEQFF. The chain is built from TRBV4-1 and TRBJ2-1, with D maybe TRBD2 (7 bases). Germline V lookup: CDR1 MGHRA, CDR2 YSYEKL. With 0 bases removed from V and 7 bases from J, the gap between germline ends came to 16 bases. This CDR3 has 16 residues.

V and J are TRBV5-1 and TRBJ1-5; a possible D gene is TRBD1 (6 bases). The germline CDR1 and CDR2 sequences are SGHRS and YFSETQ. CDR3 length: 15 amino acids. V lost 4 bases, J lost 6 bases, and 17 bases lay in between. CDR3 bases: TGCGCCAGCAGCCCATGGGGGGGGGCTGGTCAGCCCCAGCATTTT. Translating gives CASSPWGGAGQPQHF.

CDR3: CASSFNEMETQYF. CDR3 sequence (DNA): TGCGCCAGCAGCTTTAACGAGATGGAGACCCAGTACTTC. The chain recombines TRBV5-1 with TRBJ2-5, with unresolved D. The germline CDR1 and CDR2 sequences are SGHRS and YFSETQ. Trimming cost V 2 bases and J 5 bases, with 10 bases left between them. This CDR3 spans 13 amino acids.

The genes are TRBV6-1 and TRBJ1-1; no clear D. The germline CDR1 and CDR2 sequences are MNHNS and SASEGT. V lost 2 bases to trimming and J lost 3 bases, with 4 bases between them. The CDR3 is 12 residues long. The CDR3 region has the DNA TGTGCCAGCAGTGAACCAGACACTGAAGCTTTCTTT. Protein sequence: CASSEPDTEAFF.

The rearrangement joins TRBV7-9 to TRBJ2-7; D is possibly TRBD1 or TRBD2 (5 bases each). Germline V gene data show CDR1 as SEHNR and CDR2 as FQNEAQ (reference sequence). The CDR3 is 13 residues long. Deletions cut 2 bases from V and 5 bases from J, with 10 bases between. This chain's CDR3 is CASSLPGPHEQYF. In DNA form, the CDR3 reads TGTGCCAGCAGCTTACCGGGACCCCACGAGCAGTACTTC.

This clone has only one observation. The rearrangement joins TRBV3-1 (or the pseudogene TRBV3-2) to TRBJ2-7; 9 bases are a match to TRBD1. There are 18 residues in the CDR3. CDR1 and CDR2 (germline): LGHDT, YNNKEL (reference sequence). Trimming removed 4 bases from V and 3 bases from J; junction bases left unmatched: 16. CDR3 nucleotide sequence: TGTGCCAGCAGCCCCCAACCTTCACAGGGGGCTATCGGCTACGAGCAGTACTTC. It translates to CASSPQPSQGAIGYEQYF.

This chain uses TRBV5-8 with TRBJ2-1; 9 nucleotides align to TRBD1. Trimming cost V 1 base and J 3 bases; bases outside gene matches: 8. The CDR3 extends over 17 amino acids. Germline-derived CDR1 and CDR2 are SGHTS and YDEGEE. The CDR3 spells CASSLWWVTGGYNEQFF. The CDR3 bases are TGTGCCAGCAGCTTGTGGTGGGTGACAGGGGGCTACAATGAGCAGTTCTTC.

The rearrangement uses TRBV3-1 (or the pseudogene TRBV3-2) and TRBJ2-7, with D unresolved. Germline values: CDR1 LGHDT, CDR2 YNNKEL (reference sequence). V was shortened by 0 bases and J by 5 bases, with 5 bases between the two germline ends. The CDR3 extends over 12 amino acids. The CDR3 sequence is CASSQDLHEQYF. The CDR3 coding sequence is TGTGCCAGCAGCCAAGATCTCCACGAGCAGTACTTC.

The chain links TRBV5-1 to TRBJ2-1, with TRBD2 matching over 12 bases. With 0 bases clipped from V and 9 bases from J, the junction kept 4 bases outside the gene matches. Germline V gene data show CDR1 as SGHRS and CDR2 as YFSETQ. The CDR3 has 15 residues. The CDR3: CASSLAGLAGLEQFF. CDR3 DNA sequence: TGCGCCAGCAGCTTGGCAGGACTAGCGGGACTTGAGCAGTTCTTC.

The CDR3 is CASSKTGWDAGELFF. For the CDR3, the DNA is TGTGCCAGCAGCAAGACAGGGTGGGACGCCGGGGAGCTGTTTTTT. The rearrangement joins TRBV21-1 to TRBJ2-2; the table assigns TRBD1, which was not confirmed against the DNA. TRBV21-1 constitutes a pseudogene. The CDR3 length is 15 residues.

The chain links TRBV7-2 to TRBJ2-3; the D is unclear. Germline V gene lookup returns CDR1 SGHTA and CDR2 FQGNSA. CDR3 length: 14 residues. V was clipped by 5 bases and J by 6 bases, with 15 bases between them. CDR3 in DNA: TGTGCCAGCAGCCTTAAGACCCTATGGGATACGCAGTATTTT. Amino acid sequence: CASSLKTLWDTQYF.

This chain links TRBV21-1 with TRBJ2-7; TRBD2, the table's D call, was not compared with the DNA. TRBV21-1 is annotated as a pseudogene. This CDR3 has 15 residues. The DNA for the CDR3 is TGTGCCAGCAGCAAAAGGGGTCGGGGGGGTGGTGAGCAGTACTTC. Translation gives CASSKRGRGGGEQYF.

This chain links TRBV4-1 with TRBJ2-7, with 10 bases lining up with TRBD2. CDR1 and CDR2 from the germline V gene are MGHRA and YSYEKL. This CDR3 contains 15 residues. Unmatched junction bases numbered 6, after V lost 4 bases and J lost 3 bases. The CDR3 DNA is TGCGCCAGCAGCCGAGGACTAGCGGTAAACTACGAGCAGTACTTC. This gives the protein CASSRGLAVNYEQYF.

V usage is TRBV6-2 or TRBV6-3 and J usage is TRBJ2-7, with D uncertain. V was trimmed by 5 bases and J by 2 bases, leaving 10 bases between them. CDR1 MNHEY and CDR2 SVGEGT come from the germline V gene. The CDR3 has 13 amino acids. The CDR3 loop is CASSHQFPYEQYF. The CDR3, as DNA: TGTGCCAGCAGTCACCAGTTTCCCTACGAGCAGTACTTC.

The genes are TRBV5-1 and TRBJ2-1, with D possibly being TRBD1 or TRBD2 (5 bases each). The CDR3 loop spans 17 amino acids. Germline V gene sequence: CDR1 SGHRS, CDR2 YFSETQ. V lost 4 bases and J 9 bases, leaving 26 bases between the germline ends. CDR3 sequence (DNA): TGCGCCAGCAGCCTTAACGAGGGGCCGCCGGCGGGTTTTGAGCAGTTCTTC. As protein: CASSLNEGPPAGFEQFF.